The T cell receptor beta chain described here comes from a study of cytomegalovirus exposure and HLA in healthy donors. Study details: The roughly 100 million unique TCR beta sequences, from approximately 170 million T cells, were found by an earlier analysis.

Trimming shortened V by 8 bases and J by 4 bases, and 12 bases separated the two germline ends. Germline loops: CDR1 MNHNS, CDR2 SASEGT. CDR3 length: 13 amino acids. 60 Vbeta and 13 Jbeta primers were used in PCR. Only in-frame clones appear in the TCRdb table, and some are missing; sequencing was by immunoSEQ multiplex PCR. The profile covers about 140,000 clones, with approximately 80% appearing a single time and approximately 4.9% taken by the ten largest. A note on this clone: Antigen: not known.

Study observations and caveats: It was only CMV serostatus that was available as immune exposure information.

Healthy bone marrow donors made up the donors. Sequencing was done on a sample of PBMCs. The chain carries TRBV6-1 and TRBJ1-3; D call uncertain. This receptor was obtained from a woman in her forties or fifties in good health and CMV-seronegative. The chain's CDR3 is CASPGGYGNTIYF. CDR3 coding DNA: TGTGCCAGCCCCGGCGGGTACGGAAACACCATATATTTT.